Below, 28 T cell receptor beta chains from the same sample are listed, as sequenced in a study of T cell responses to AZD1222 COVID-19 vaccine. TCRdb's table, derived via immunoSEQ multiplex PCR, lists solely in-frame clones and lacks some. The repertoire consists of about 140,000 clones, with 91% occurring once and the leading ten covering around 2.7%. The sample consisted of peripheral blood, taken on day 0 of AZD1222 vaccination. The receptors come from an adult in good health.

J is TRBJ2-7 and V is TRBV18, with no clear D. The germline gives CDR1 KGHSH, CDR2 LQKENI. The CDR3 contains 13 residues. Trimming took 1 base from V and 2 from J, leaving 6 bases between them. This CDR3 reads CASSPQGPYEQYF. The CDR3 region has the DNA TGTGCCAGCTCACCACAGGGCCCCTACGAGCAGTACTTC.

V and J are TRBV6-5 and TRBJ2-5; 15 bases agree with TRBD2. The CDR3 has 14 amino acids. The V and J ends lost 6 bases and 6 bases, in that order; junction bases with no gene match: 2. Germline assignment: CDR1 MNHEY and CDR2 SVGAGI. This CDR3 is CASRGLAGGQTQYF. CDR3 in DNA: TGTGCCAGCAGAGGACTAGCGGGGGGGCAGACCCAGTACTTC.

The rearrangement uses TRBV28 and TRBJ1-5, with a possible D match to TRBD1 (5 bases). The ends were cut back, 3 bases at V and 2 bases at J, with 11 bases in the middle. Germline CDR1 and CDR2: MDHEN and SYDVKM. The CDR3 length is 15 residues. In DNA, the CDR3 is TGTGCCAGCAGTTTCCTAAGGGGCGGCAATCAGCCCCAGCATTTT. Translating it yields CASSFLRGGNQPQHF.

V gene TRBV28 combines with J gene TRBJ1-3, with 9 positions matching TRBD1. With 6 bases clipped from V and 3 bases from J, the junction kept 3 bases outside the gene matches. There are 14 residues in the CDR3. CDR1 is MDHEN and CDR2 is SYDVKM in the germline V gene. The CDR3 spells CASRLTGGGNTIYF. CDR3 nucleotide sequence: TGTGCCAGCAGGCTGACAGGGGGTGGAAACACCATATATTTT.

This CDR3 is CASGLKGLDTQYF. CDR3 sequence (DNA): TGTGCTAGTGGTTTGAAAGGACTCGACACGCAGTATTTT. V is TRBV12-5 and J is TRBJ2-3, with D maybe TRBD2 (5 bases). Germline V gene lookup returns CDR1 LGHNT and CDR2 FRNRAP. V was pared by 2 bases and J by 9 bases, with 12 bases between. This CDR3 is 13 amino acids long.

The rearrangement joins TRBV6-4 to TRBJ2-7, with 8 bases matching TRBD1. J gave up 5 bases and V 8 bases, and 11 bases lay outside the gene matches. The CDR3 runs 14 residues. CDR1 MRHNA and CDR2 SNTAGT come from the germline V gene. CDR3 residues: CASPPDRVYHEQYF. The CDR3 DNA is TGTGCCAGCCCGCCGGACAGGGTATACCACGAGCAGTACTTC.

The chain links TRBV4-1 to TRBJ2-7, with a weak D call TRBD2 (6 bases). This CDR3 has 12 amino acids. CDR1 and CDR2 (germline): MGHRA, YSYEKL. The V gene lost 4 bases and the J gene lost 5 bases, with 9 bases spanning the gap. CDR3 protein: CASSRVADEQYF. Written as DNA, the CDR3 is TGCGCCAGCAGCCGAGTAGCGGACGAGCAGTACTTC.

This chain links TRBV5-4 with TRBJ2-1; unclear D gene. In germline, CDR1 is SGHNT, CDR2 YYREEE (reference sequence). Trimming took 0 bases from V and 2 from J, leaving 12 bases between them. The CDR3 consists of 16 residues. In DNA form, the CDR3 reads TGTGCCAGCAGCTTGGGGGGTATCTCGCCCTACAATGAGCAGTTCTTC. This codes for CASSLGGISPYNEQFF.

The V call is TRBV4-1, the J call TRBJ2-2, with D unresolved. The germline gives CDR1 MGHRA, CDR2 YSYEKL. This CDR3 has 17 residues. Deletions cut 1 base from V and 2 bases from J, with 14 bases between. The chain's CDR3 is CASSQAGDLRNTGELFF. CDR3 coding DNA: TGCGCCAGCAGCCAAGCTGGCGACTTAAGAAACACCGGGGAGCTGTTTTTT.

This chain uses TRBV24-1 with TRBJ2-5, with D unclear. Per the germline V gene, CDR1 is KGHDR and CDR2 is SFDVKD. CDR3 length equals 13 residues. Trimming cost V 4 bases and J 5 bases, with 10 bases left between them. This chain's CDR3 is CATSDTTRETQYF. CDR3 nucleotides: TGTGCCACCAGTGACACTACGAGGGAGACCCAGTACTTC.

V is TRBV27 and J is TRBJ2-1, with no clear D. Trimming took off 6 bases at V and 2 bases at J, with 11 bases between the two ends. CDR3 length: 14 amino acids. The germline gives CDR1 MNHEY, CDR2 SMNVEV (reference sequence). The CDR3 reads CASSPGGTYNEQFF. CDR3 in DNA: TGTGCCAGCAGCCCAGGTGGGACCTACAATGAGCAGTTCTTC.

The chain has TRBV28 and TRBJ2-2; D unresolved. Germline V gene lookup returns CDR1 MDHEN and CDR2 SYDVKM. V was pared by 8 bases and J by 2 bases, with 9 bases between. CDR3 size: 13 residues. The CDR3 DNA reads TGTGCCAGCGAGGTCAGTAACACCGGGGAGCTGTTTTTT. This sequence encodes CASEVSNTGELFF.

This clone appeared a single time. The V gene is TRBV5-5, the J gene TRBJ2-5; D not certain. V lost 4 bases and J lost 1, with 5 bases in between. The CDR3 totals 12 residues. Germline-derived CDR1 and CDR2 are SGHKS and YYEKEE (reference sequence). The CDR3 loop reads CASSNSQETQYF. CDR3 nucleotide sequence: TGTGCCAGCAGCAACAGCCAAGAGACCCAGTACTTC.

This chain uses TRBV6-5 with TRBJ1-3; 11 nucleotides match TRBD1. J gave up 8 bases and V 4 bases, and 4 bases lay outside the gene matches. The CDR3 totals 14 residues. Germline V gives CDR1 MNHEY, CDR2 SVGAGI. This CDR3 is CASSWDRGSYTIYF. CDR3 coding DNA: TGTGCCAGCAGTTGGGACAGGGGGTCGTACACCATATATTTT.

This clone has only a few counts. J is TRBJ2-1 and V is TRBV15; 8 nucleotides line up with TRBD2. The J segment lost 4 bases and the V segment lost 1 base, leaving 6 bases of the junction unmatched. Germline CDR1 reads LNHNV; CDR2 reads YYDKDF (reference sequence). This CDR3 region has 16 residues. DNA of the CDR3: TGTGCCACCAGCAGAGTCCCCGGGACTAGTTACAATGAGCAGTTCTTC. This encodes CATSRVPGTSYNEQFF. Supplemented by reference TRBV15 and TRBJ2-1, the full variable domain reads DAMVIQNPRYQVTQFGKPVTLSCSQTLNHNVMYWYQQKSSQAPKLLFHYYDKDFNNEADTPDNFQSRRPNTSFCFLDIRSPGLGDTAMYLCATSRVPGTSYNEQFFGPGTRLTVL.

This chain uses TRBV10-3 with TRBJ2-1; tentative D call: TRBD2 (5 bases). V was clipped by 10 bases and J by 3 bases, with 7 bases between them. This CDR3 has 11 amino acids. The germline V gene has CDR1 ENHRY and CDR2 SYGVKD. CDR3 region: CATLDYNEQFF. The CDR3 DNA is TGTGCCACACTAGACTACAATGAGCAGTTCTTC.

The chain has TRBV5-1 and TRBJ2-1; 9 positions match TRBD1. The germline V gene encodes CDR1 SGHRS and CDR2 YFSETQ. V lost 7 bases and J lost 5; bases outside the gene matches: 7. CDR3 length equals 14 residues. CDR3 amino acids: CASGGTGWDNEQFF. As DNA, the CDR3 is TGCGCCAGCGGAGGGACAGGGTGGGACAATGAGCAGTTCTTC.

Concerning this clone itself: This sample also contains other DNA sequences that code for the same CDR3. The chain has TRBV6-5 and TRBJ1-2; no firm D call. Trimming left V 7 bases short and J 4 bases short, with 10 bases between. This CDR3 region has 12 residues. Germline lookup yields CDR1 MNHEY and CDR2 SVGAGI. The CDR3 region is CASTEGFYGYTF. CDR3 sequence (DNA): TGTGCCAGCACCGAGGGCTTCTATGGCTACACCTTC.

J is TRBJ1-5 and V is TRBV6-2 or TRBV6-3; 7 bases are a match to TRBD1. CDR1 and CDR2 from the germline V gene are MNHEY and SVGEGT. The V and J ends lost 6 bases and 3 bases, in that order; junction bases with no gene match: 5. The CDR3 runs 14 residues. Here the CDR3 reads CASSQGVYNQPQHF. The CDR3 region has the DNA TGTGCCAGCAGCCAGGGGGTCTACAATCAGCCCCAGCATTTT.

This chain links TRBV7-9 with TRBJ2-7; the D is unclear. The ends were cut back, 1 base at V and 5 bases at J, with 9 bases in the middle. Germline lookup yields CDR1 SEHNR and CDR2 FQNEAQ (reference sequence). This CDR3 is 13 amino acids long. CDR3 coding DNA: TGTGCCAGCAGCTTAGTAGGCAGCCACGAGCAGTACTTC. Amino acid sequence: CASSLVGSHEQYF.

The CDR3 region is CAISTGDRPYEQYF. CDR3 DNA sequence: TGTGCCATCTCAACAGGGGACCGCCCCTACGAGCAGTACTTC. This chain connects TRBV11-3 to TRBJ2-7; 7 positions match TRBD1. Germline V gene lookup returns CDR1 SGHNT and CDR2 YENEEA. V was clipped by 10 bases and J by 2 bases; unmatched bases: 11. This CDR3 is 14 amino acids long.

This chain links TRBV27 with TRBJ2-3, with D tentatively TRBD1 (5 bases). The V and J ends lost 4 bases and 1 base respectively, with 12 bases between them. The CDR3 totals 15 residues. CDR1 is MNHEY, CDR2 SMNVEV, per germline (reference sequence). The CDR3 spells CASSSRGAGTDTQYF. Written as DNA, the CDR3 is TGTGCCAGCAGTTCAAGGGGTGCTGGCACAGATACGCAGTATTTT.

This rearrangement joins TRBV19 to TRBJ2-1; TRBD2 aligns across 8 bases. J gave up 3 bases and V 1 base, and 11 bases lay outside the gene matches. CDR3 length: 18 amino acids. Germline V gene data show CDR1 as LNHDA and CDR2 as SQIVND (reference sequence). CDR3 sequence: CASSIGPRGGMNYNEQFF. In DNA, the CDR3 is TGTGCCAGTAGTATAGGCCCCCGGGGGGGGATGAACTACAATGAGCAGTTCTTC.

The chain links TRBV5-6 to TRBJ2-1; D is perhaps TRBD2 (5 bases). V was trimmed by 2 bases and J by 10 bases, leaving 13 bases between them. Germline V lookup: CDR1 SGHDT, CDR2 YYEEEE. This CDR3 contains 13 residues. DNA for the CDR3: TGTGCCAGCAGCTTCGGGCGGGTACCGGAGCAGTTCTTC. Protein sequence: CASSFGRVPEQFF. Supplemented by reference TRBV5-6 and TRBJ2-1, the full variable domain reads DAGVTQSPTHLIKTRGQQVTLRCSPKSGHDTVSWYQQALGQGPQFIFQYYEEEERQRGNFPDRFSGHQFPNYSSELNVNALLLGDSALYLCASSFGRVPEQFFGPGTRLTVL.

This rearrangement joins TRBV9 to TRBJ2-1; D is perhaps TRBD2 (5 bases). Germline CDR1 reads SGDLS; CDR2 reads YYNGEE. The V and J ends lost 3 bases and 3 bases respectively, with 10 bases between them. The CDR3 spans 14 residues. In DNA form, the CDR3 reads TGTGCCAGCAGCGAAGCGGCAATCTACAATGAGCAGTTCTTC. Its translation: CASSEAAIYNEQFF.

This chain joins TRBV27 and TRBJ1-6; D gene uncertain. V was clipped by 3 bases and J by 10 bases, with 7 bases between them. Looked up from germline, CDR1 is MNHEY and CDR2 is SMNVEV (reference sequence). The CDR3 extends over 12 amino acids. CDR3 bases: TGTGCCAGCAGTTTCGTAGAGTCACCCCTCCACTTT. It encodes CASSFVESPLHF.

The chain's CDR3 is CSASRSRSNQPQHF. CDR3 sequence (DNA): TGCAGTGCTAGTCGGTCTCGGAGCAATCAGCCCCAGCATTTT. The V gene is TRBV20-1, the J gene TRBJ1-5; D gene unclear. Germline-derived CDR1 and CDR2 are DFQATT and SNEGSKA (reference sequence). Trimming stripped 3 bases from V and 1 base from J, with 10 bases between. This CDR3 spans 14 amino acids.

V and J are TRBV28 and TRBJ2-5; 10 bases fit TRBD2. V was pared by 5 bases and J by 5 bases, with 8 bases of the junction left unmatched. Germline assignment: CDR1 MDHEN and CDR2 SYDVKM. The CDR3 totals 15 residues. DNA of the CDR3: TGTGCCAGCAGTCCCCGGCTAGCGGGGGTGGAGACCCAGTACTTC. It translates to CASSPRLAGVETQYF. The full variable domain, completed using reference TRBV28 and TRBJ2-5, is DVKVTQSSRYLVKRTGEKVFLECVQDMDHENMFWYRQDPGLGLRLIYFSYDVKMKEKGDIPEGYSVSREKKERFSLILESASTNQTSMYLCASSPRLAGVETQYFGPGTRLLVL.